The 4 T cell receptor beta chains below come from one sample, sequenced in a study of response to subunit inactivated influenza vaccine. TCRdb reprocessed the RT-PCR reads via MiXCR and lists one record per CDR3 protein. The table lists some 570,000 distinct CDR3 sequences, approximately 10% of them singletons, with about 10% in the top ten. The sample also formed part of further work on T cells expressing NK-cell markers. That paper notes: The authors made TCR beta cDNA libraries by 5'RACE template switching. This switching added a universal primer site and UMIs.

This specimen was PBMCs from blood, taken on the day of vaccination. The receptor source for this set is a man aged 50 to 59 who received an inactivated influenza vaccine.

V is TRBV11-2 and J is TRBJ2-7; tentatively, D is TRBD1 (5 bases). The germline V gene has CDR1 SGHAT and CDR2 FQNNGV. Trimming stripped 3 bases from V and 0 bases from J, with 15 bases between. The CDR3 is 16 residues long. This CDR3 is CASSFWAGRSSYEQYF. The CDR3 bases are TGTGCCAGCAGCTTTTGGGCAGGGCGAAGCTCCTACGAGCAGTACTTC.

This rearrangement joins TRBV15 to TRBJ2-1; the match to TRBD2 covers 7 bases. The V segment lost 2 bases and the J segment 2 bases; nucleotides outside the gene matches: 3. CDR1 and CDR2 from the germline V gene are LNHNV and YYDKDF (reference sequence). The CDR3 runs 15 residues. CDR3 in amino acids: CATSRIAGPYNEQFF. CDR3 DNA: TGTGCCACCAGCAGAATAGCGGGCCCCTACAATGAGCAGTTCTTC. The full variable domain, with the rest looked up from reference TRBV15 and TRBJ2-1, is DAMVIQNPRYQVTQFGKPVTLSCSQTLNHNVMYWYQQKSSQAPKLLFHYYDKDFNNEADTPDNFQSRRPNTSFCFLDIRSPGLGDTAMYLCATSRIAGPYNEQFFGPGTRLTVL.

The table lists this clonotype with a few counts. The chain uses TRBV25-1 and TRBJ1-1, with TRBD1 identical over 7 bases. V trimming: 6 bases; J trimming: 0 bases; junction bases outside the gene matches: 10. This CDR3 spans 16 amino acids. Germline values: CDR1 MGHDK, CDR2 SYGVNS. The DNA for the CDR3 is TGTGCCAGCAGGGGGGCGGGACAGCTTATGAACACTGAAGCTTTCTTT. This gives the protein CASRGAGQLMNTEAFF.

This clonotype was detected a few times. The chain links TRBV4-2 to TRBJ2-5, with D possibly matching TRBD2 (5 bases). V dropped 0 bases and J dropped 4 bases, with 15 bases sitting between them. Germline loops: CDR1 LGHNA, CDR2 YNFKEQ. The CDR3 loop spans 16 amino acids. CDR3 nucleotide sequence: TGTGCCAGCAGCCAAGACTCATCGGGGATTGGAGAGACCCAGTACTTC. Protein product: CASSQDSSGIGETQYF.